These T cell receptor beta chains were read from a single sample in a study of human T cells and chemical hapten exposure. TCRdb fed the RACE reads into MiXCR, producing one record per CDR3 protein. Among roughly 34,000 distinct CDR3 sequences listed, about a tenth were seen once. Sample: whole blood, taken in connection with sensitization to the hapten diphenylcyclopropenone (DPC). The receptors here all came from a man aged 50 to 60 with alopecia areata. Some clones in this sample may be carry-over from other donors' samples. The CDR3 runs from the conserved cysteine through the conserved F or W. Rows may omit the clone size; those that give it use once, few, many or a size class.

J | size | V | CDR3
TRBJ2-1 | many | TRBV27 | CASTLRWGTYNEQFF
TRBJ1-3 | - | TRBV7-2 | CASSLNKNTIYF
TRBJ1-1 | many | TRBV12-3/TRBV12-4 | CASCRGNTEAFF
TRBJ2-3 | many | TRBV25-1 | CASSGGGRSDTQYF
TRBJ2-3 | many | TRBV20-1 | CSARSGITDTQYF
TRBJ2-1 | - | TRBV2 | CASSEANPVSYNEQFF
TRBJ2-7 | - | TRBV5-1 | CASRPLASAYEQYF
TRBJ2-7 | - | TRBV29-1 | CSVLTTSGRVEQYF
TRBJ2-2 | many | TRBV28 | CASSLPLLRATGELFF
TRBJ2-1 | few | TRBV20-1 | CSARLLLANSYNEQFF
TRBJ2-7 | many | TRBV10-2 | CASRAGQGVSYEQYF
TRBJ2-1 | many | TRBV7-9 | CASSLAGFFYNEQFF
TRBJ2-7 | - | TRBV6-1 | CASSRDEYEQYF
TRBJ2-3 | many | TRBV7-2 | CASSWGLAGEGDTQYF
TRBJ2-7 | many | TRBV6-2/TRBV6-3 | CASTILAGVVYEQYF
TRBJ2-2 | many | TRBV18 | CASSVWAIDTGELFF
TRBJ1-3 | - | TRBV28 | CASSEDTRRNTIYF
TRBJ2-3 | few | TRBV2 | CAGGDRGPDTQYF
TRBJ2-4 | few | TRBV29-1 | CSVVGGRGNIQYF
TRBJ2-5 | many | TRBV19 | CASSITVVQETQYF
TRBJ2-7 | many | TRBV7-2 | CASSTEGEQYF
TRBJ1-1 | many | TRBV29-1 | CSVERTSNTEAFF
TRBJ2-3 | many | TRBV9 | CASSTKGTGSDTQYF
TRBJ2-7 | many | TRBV3-1 | CASSGRGTPSYEQYF
TRBJ1-1 | many | TRBV15 | CATSAKAISEAFF
TRBJ2-5 | many | TRBV20-1 | CSARDLVEVTETQYF
TRBJ2-4 | many | TRBV4-1 | CASSPTGAKNIQYF
TRBJ1-2 | many | TRBV3-1 | CASSGQEVDGYTF
TRBJ2-1 | few | TRBV2 | CATRPTSGRFDEQFF
TRBJ1-6 | few | TRBV12-5 | CASGLNGLPGSPLHF
TRBJ1-2 | many | TRBV12-3/TRBV12-4 | CASSFGRRGIYGYTF
TRBJ2-7 | many | TRBV10-3 | CAISESGGRSYEQYF
TRBJ2-5 | many | TRBV18 | CASSPQPQETQYF
TRBJ1-2 | many | TRBV10-3 | CAISPDTGRYGYTF
TRBJ1-1 | few | TRBV29-1 | CSAQQGTNTEAFF
TRBJ1-3 | many | TRBV5-1 | CASSLSPGGNTIYF
TRBJ2-2 | many | TRBV19 | CASTSERTGAPSSNTGELFF
TRBJ2-1 | many | TRBV3-1 | CASSQDRLAGYEQFF
TRBJ2-2 | few | TRBV9 | CASSVVGGELFF
TRBJ2-1 | few | TRBV7-3 | CASRGLDSYNEQFF
TRBJ2-1 | - | TRBV11-3 | CASSLGIWDNEQFF
TRBJ2-7 | many | TRBV9 | CASSVGRGLSSYEQYF